What follows are 17 T cell receptor beta chains derived from one specimen sequenced in a study of Ad26.COV2.S vaccination and SARS-CoV-2 variants. Data came from immunoSEQ multiplex PCR; TCRdb stores just in-frame clones and leaves some out. The sample lists around 350,000 clones, around 83% occurring once. Treatment here: approximately 18 received Ad26.COV2.S at low or high dose, single or two shots; roughly five received placebo; per-sample allocation not given. The investigators took samples on day 63 after the first vaccine or placebo injection. Sequencing used peripheral blood, obtained in a trial of Ad26.COV2.S vaccine versus placebo. The receptor set was obtained from a person aged 18-60 years who received the Ad26.COV2.S COVID-19 vaccine or a placebo.

The table lists this clone with a count of one. J is TRBJ2-7 and V is TRBV30, with TRBD2 matching over 13 bases. The V and J ends lost 0 bases and 4 bases, in that order; junction bases with no gene match: 6. Germline CDR1 is GTSNPN and CDR2 is SVGIG (reference sequence). The CDR3 is made up of 16 amino acids. CDR3: CAWSVPRTSGSYEQYF. CDR3 DNA: TGTGCCTGGAGTGTACCCCGGACTAGCGGGAGTTACGAGCAGTACTTC.

The rearrangement links TRBV18 to TRBJ1-5, with 9 bases lining up with TRBD1. The CDR3 runs to 15 residues. The V gene end was trimmed by 2 bases and the J gene end by 7 bases; junction bases not matched to a gene: 6. Germline CDR1 and CDR2: KGHSH and LQKENI. CDR3 DNA: TGTGCCAGCTCACCAGAAACAGGGGGCGCACAGCCCCAGCATTTT. Its protein is CASSPETGGAQPQHF.

The J gene is TRBJ1-5, the V gene TRBV27; 7 bases fit TRBD1. The ends lost 7 bases at V and 9 bases at J; junction bases unmatched: 6. The germline gives CDR1 MNHEY, CDR2 SMNVEV (reference sequence). This CDR3 has 12 residues. CDR3 sequence (DNA): TGTGCCAGCAACCAGGGGGGTCCGCCCCAGCATTTT. This translates into CASNQGGPPQHF.

The genes are TRBV7-8 and TRBJ2-2; no clear D gene. CDR1 SGHVS and CDR2 FQNEAQ come from the germline V gene. Trimming took off 6 bases at V and 1 base at J, with 6 bases between the two ends. CDR3 length: 13 amino acids. This CDR3 is CASSLRNTGELFF. For the CDR3, the DNA is TGTGCCAGCAGTCTCAGGAACACCGGGGAGCTGTTTTTT.

The sample holds a few counts of this clone. In DNA form, the CDR3 reads TGTGCCAGCAGCCCCTTTCCAACCGGACTAGCGGGAATCCTGAGCGCATACTACGAGCAGTACTTC. Its translation is CASSPFPTGLAGILSAYYEQYF. The V and J genes are TRBV4-2 and TRBJ2-7; 12 positions agree with TRBD2. This CDR3 has 22 amino acids. With 4 bases clipped from V and 3 bases from J, the junction kept 25 bases outside the gene matches. CDR1 LGHNA and CDR2 YNFKEQ come from the germline V gene.

The table lists this clone with a few counts. The V call is TRBV30, the J call TRBJ1-5, with D perhaps TRBD1 (5 bases). Germline loops: CDR1 GTSNPN, CDR2 SVGIG (reference sequence). The CDR3 is 16 amino acids. Trimming removed 3 bases from V and 3 bases from J, with 18 bases in between. As DNA, the CDR3 is TGTGCCTGGAGGGCCCGGGGGTTGGGTGCCAATCAGCCCCAGCATTTT. Translation gives CAWRARGLGANQPQHF.

This rearrangement joins TRBV5-1 to TRBJ1-4; tentatively, D is TRBD1 (6 bases). The CDR3 has 13 amino acids. CDR1 and CDR2 (germline): SGHRS, YFSETQ. The V and J ends lost 4 bases and 8 bases respectively, with 12 bases between them. In DNA form, the CDR3 reads TGCGCCAGCAGCCTGGACAGCCCCGAAAAACTGTTTTTT. Translating it yields CASSLDSPEKLFF.

The V call is TRBV6-2 or TRBV6-3, the J call TRBJ1-4, with D uncertain. This CDR3 has 14 residues. Germline V gives CDR1 MNHEY, CDR2 SVGEGT. V lost 2 bases to trimming and J lost 5 bases, with 9 bases between them. This chain's CDR3 is CASSYGRFNEKLFF. Here the CDR3 DNA reads TGTGCCAGCAGTTACGGGCGGTTCAATGAAAAACTGTTTTTT.

The rearrangement uses TRBV7-9 and TRBJ2-7; D possibly corresponds to TRBD2 (6 bases). The CDR3 runs to 14 residues. Germline lookup yields CDR1 SEHNR and CDR2 FQNEAQ (reference sequence). Trimming left V 4 bases short and J 5 bases short, with 15 bases between. The CDR3 spells CASSSTRLGHEQYF. CDR3 bases: TGTGCCAGCAGCTCGACCCGACTAGGACACGAGCAGTACTTC.

This clone was detected once. This rearrangement joins TRBV9 to TRBJ1-2; D perhaps matches TRBD1 (5 bases). CDR1 is SGDLS, CDR2 YYNGEE, per germline. CDR3 size: 12 residues. The V and J ends lost 3 bases and 8 bases respectively, with 11 bases between them. Here the CDR3 DNA reads TGTGCCAGCAGCGGAGGGGTCTACGGCTACACCTTC. Translated, it gives CASSGGVYGYTF.

This sequence joins TRBV3-1 (or the pseudogene TRBV3-2) and TRBJ1-5; unclear D gene. This CDR3 is 14 amino acids long. CDR1 and CDR2 (germline): LGHDT, YNNKEL (reference sequence). The V gene lost 4 bases and the J gene lost 5 bases, with 12 bases spanning the gap. CDR3: CASSPGFRDQPQHF. The CDR3 DNA reads as TGTGCCAGCAGCCCCGGGTTTCGGGATCAGCCCCAGCATTTT.

The sample holds one count of this clone. The gene calls are TRBV19 and TRBJ2-2; 7 positions match TRBD1. Germline loops: CDR1 LNHDA, CDR2 SQIVND (reference sequence). With V trimmed by 2 bases and J by 2 bases, 8 bases remained unmatched. The CDR3 contains 17 residues. CDR3 DNA sequence: TGTGCCAGTAGTATAAGCCCGGGACAGAAAAACACCGGGGAGCTGTTTTTT. Translation: CASSISPGQKNTGELFF.

This clone showed up just a few times. The gene calls are TRBV7-9 and TRBJ1-2; D remains unclear. Trimming took 7 bases from V and 2 from J, leaving 11 bases between them. CDR1 is SEHNR and CDR2 is FQNEAQ in the germline V gene (reference sequence). The CDR3 extends over 13 amino acids. The CDR3 loop is CASTQEGNYGYTF. The CDR3 nucleotides are TGTGCCAGCACCCAAGAGGGAAACTATGGCTACACCTTC.

The chain joins TRBV12-3 or TRBV12-4 to TRBJ2-7; D gene unclear. The length of the CDR3 is 13 residues. V lost 2 bases to trimming and J lost 3 bases, with 8 bases between them. The CDR3 region is CASSLQDNYEQYF. CDR3 DNA sequence: TGTGCCAGCAGTTTACAGGATAACTACGAGCAGTACTTC.

The chain has TRBV7-8 and TRBJ2-5; 9 nucleotides line up with TRBD1. V lost 1 base, J lost 4 bases, and 4 bases stayed unmatched. Germline values: CDR1 SGHVS, CDR2 FQNEAQ. The CDR3 covers 15 residues. CDR3 sequence (DNA): TGTGCCAGCAGCTTAGGGGACAGGGAGGTAGAGACCCAGTACTTC. The encoded protein is CASSLGDREVETQYF.

This chain links TRBV30 with TRBJ2-2; 7 bases are shared with TRBD2. Germline trimming cut 2 bases from V and 6 bases from J; bases unmatched to any gene: 9. The CDR3 sequence is 15 residues long. Per germline, CDR1 GTSNPN and CDR2 SVGIG (reference sequence). CDR3 nucleotide sequence: TGTGCCTGGAGTTCCGTGGGAGGGCGGCCCGGGGAGCTGTTTTTT. It translates to CAWSSVGGRPGELFF.

The genes are TRBV7-9 and TRBJ2-5; D ambiguous. The CDR3 length is 13 residues. V was clipped by 1 base and J by 4 bases, with 7 bases between them. CDR1 is SEHNR and CDR2 is FQNEAQ in the germline V gene (reference sequence). The CDR3 sequence: CASSLDRVETQYF. CDR3 sequence (DNA): TGTGCCAGCAGCTTAGATCGGGTAGAGACCCAGTACTTC.